This T cell receptor beta chain was documented in a study of tissue T cells after allogeneic stem cell transplantation. Trimming took off 0 bases at V and 6 bases at J, with 10 bases between the two ends. Germline CDR1 reads SGHKS; CDR2 reads YYEKEE (reference sequence). This CDR3 contains 13 residues. The repertoire was sequenced with immunoSEQ multiplex PCR; TCRdb's copy has only in-frame clones and lacks some. The data show roughly 30,000 clones, around 86% seen once. J is TRBJ2-7 and V is TRBV5-5, with D unresolved. This sample comprised blood, obtained before transplantation. This receptor was taken from a woman aged 18-50 years who later had graft-versus-host disease after an allogeneic stem cell transplant. DNA of the CDR3: TGTGCCAGCAGCTTGGGAAGCGCCAGCGAGCAGTACTTC. Amino acids: CASSLGSASEQYF.